This T cell receptor (beta chain) was sequenced during a study of blood T cell repertoires in COVID-19. Whole-study context: The samples span acute and convalescent COVID-19 from the United States, Italy and Spain. PBMCs, B-cell-depleted T cells, or T cells were the source of the cDNA or gDNA that made up the material.

J gave up 0 bases and V 4 bases, and 7 bases lay outside the gene matches. The CDR3 totals 17 residues. Germline loops: CDR1 LGHDT, CDR2 YNNKEL (reference sequence). Clones were sequenced by immunoSEQ multiplex PCR, and TCRdb holds only the in-frame ones, with some missing. The sample shows about 270,000 clones, about 90% of them seen only once. The sample consisted of PBMCs or T cells enriched from blood (not recorded which). This clonotype was obtained from a woman aged 60 to 75 who had recovered from COVID-19. The chain combines TRBV3-1 (or the pseudogene TRBV3-2) with TRBJ2-1; TRBD2 agrees at 9 bases. The CDR3 DNA is TGTGCCAGCAGCCGATCTCTTAGCGGGGGCTCCTACAATGAGCAGTTCTTC. As protein: CASSRSLSGGSYNEQFF.